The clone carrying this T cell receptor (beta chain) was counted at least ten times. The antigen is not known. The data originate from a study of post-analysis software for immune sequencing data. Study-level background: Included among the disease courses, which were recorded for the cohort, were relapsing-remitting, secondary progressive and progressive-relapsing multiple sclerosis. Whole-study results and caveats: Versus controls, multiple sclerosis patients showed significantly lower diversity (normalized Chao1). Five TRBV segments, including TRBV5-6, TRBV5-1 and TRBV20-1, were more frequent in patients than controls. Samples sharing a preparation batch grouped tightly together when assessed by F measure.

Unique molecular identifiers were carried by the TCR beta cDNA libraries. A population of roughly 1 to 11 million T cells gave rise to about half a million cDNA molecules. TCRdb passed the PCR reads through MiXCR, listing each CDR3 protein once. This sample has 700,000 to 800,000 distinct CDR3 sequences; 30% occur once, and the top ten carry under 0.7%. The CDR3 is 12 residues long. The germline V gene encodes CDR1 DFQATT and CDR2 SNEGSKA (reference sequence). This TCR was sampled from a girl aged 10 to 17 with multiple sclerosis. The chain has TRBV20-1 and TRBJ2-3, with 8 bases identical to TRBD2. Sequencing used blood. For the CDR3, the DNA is TGCAGCTATCGGGGGGGTGCAGATACGCAGTATTTT. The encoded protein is CSYRGGADTQYF.